The clone carrying this TCR beta chain was detected only a few times. CDR1 and CDR2 from the germline V gene are SGHKS and YYEKEE (reference sequence). The CDR3 runs to 15 residues. The J segment lost 3 bases and the V segment lost 4 bases, leaving 6 bases of the junction unmatched. This entry comes from a study of T-cell memory formation after mild COVID-19. TCRdb passed the 5' RACE reads through MiXCR, listing each CDR3 protein once. Among around 320,000 distinct CDR3 sequences listed, 19% were seen once. Material for sequencing was PBMCs or a T cell subset sorted from them (not recorded which). This receptor was obtained from a man younger than 35 who had mild COVID-19 (a few samples of this study predate the infection). Cell type and time point are not known. The chain employs TRBV5-5 and TRBJ1-4, with 7 bases aligning to TRBD1. CDR3 region: CASSSPGTANEKLFF. CDR3 nucleotide sequence: TGTGCCAGCAGCAGCCCCGGGACAGCTAATGAAAAACTGTTTTTT.